Here is one T cell receptor (beta chain) with its context. V was clipped by 6 bases and J by 1 base; unmatched bases: 2. The CDR3 is 15 residues long. CDR1 is ENHRY and CDR2 is SYGVKD in the germline V gene. Under the authors' procedure: Reference gene primer amplification gave nucleated cell count estimates. Data came from immunoSEQ multiplex PCR; TCRdb stores just in-frame clones and leaves some out. V and J calls and clone size follow that table, whereas D and trimming were derived from the DNA. Here the sample spans 110,000 or so clones, over 70% being singletons. The data are from a study of blood T cell repertoires in COVID-19. Study-wide context: The study drew acute and convalescent COVID-19 samples from the United States, Italy and Spain. Sources were T cells, B-cell-depleted T cells, or PBMCs; the material itself was cDNA or gDNA.

The rearrangement links TRBV10-3 to TRBJ2-3, with 12 bases fitting TRBD1. The TCR sequence derives from a human donor in a cohort sampled during active or convalescent COVID-19. Source material: peripheral blood. CDR3 region: CAIRGQGAGTDTQYF. The DNA for the CDR3 is TGTGCCATCAGGGGACAGGGGGCGGGCACAGATACGCAGTATTTT.